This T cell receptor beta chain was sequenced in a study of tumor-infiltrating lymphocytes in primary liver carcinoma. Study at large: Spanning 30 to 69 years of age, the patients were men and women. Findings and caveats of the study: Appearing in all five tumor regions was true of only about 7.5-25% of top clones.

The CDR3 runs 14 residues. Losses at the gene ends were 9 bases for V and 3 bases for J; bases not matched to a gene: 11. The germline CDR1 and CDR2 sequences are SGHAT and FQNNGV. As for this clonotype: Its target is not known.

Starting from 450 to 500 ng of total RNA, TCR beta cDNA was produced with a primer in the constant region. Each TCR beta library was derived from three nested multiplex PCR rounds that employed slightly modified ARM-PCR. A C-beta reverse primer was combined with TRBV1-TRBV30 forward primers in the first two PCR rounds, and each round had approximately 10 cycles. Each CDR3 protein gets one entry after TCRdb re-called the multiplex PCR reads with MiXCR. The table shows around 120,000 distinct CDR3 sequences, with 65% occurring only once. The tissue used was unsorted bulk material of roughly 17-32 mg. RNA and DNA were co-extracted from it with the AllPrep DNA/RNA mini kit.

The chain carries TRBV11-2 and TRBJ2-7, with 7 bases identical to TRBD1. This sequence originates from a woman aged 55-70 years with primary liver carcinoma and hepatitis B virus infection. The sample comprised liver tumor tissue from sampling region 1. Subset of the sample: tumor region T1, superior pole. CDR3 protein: CASTLGQSYYEQYF. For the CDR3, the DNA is TGTGCCAGTACCTTGGGACAGTCCTACTACGAGCAGTACTTC.